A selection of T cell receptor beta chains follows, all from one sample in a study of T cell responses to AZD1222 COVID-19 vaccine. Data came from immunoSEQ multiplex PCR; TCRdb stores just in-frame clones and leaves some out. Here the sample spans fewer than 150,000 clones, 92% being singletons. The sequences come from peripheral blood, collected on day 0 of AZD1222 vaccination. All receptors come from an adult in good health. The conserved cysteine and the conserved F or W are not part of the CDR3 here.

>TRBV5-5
ASSLRLRTSQPQH
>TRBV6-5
ASSYSYTGNTEAF
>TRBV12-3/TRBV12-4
ASTRPGPHGYT
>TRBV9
ASSTGLLSYEQY
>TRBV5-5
ASSLYRQGGDEKLF
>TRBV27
ASSLSRTGGYTGELF
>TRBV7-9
ASSPSTGFVDEQY
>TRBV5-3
ARRGIPPGTTNSNQPQH
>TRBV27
ASRYRGIMNTEAF
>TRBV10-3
AISESGGPTEAF
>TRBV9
ASSVVSDTQY
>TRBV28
ASSLMDNKNYGYT
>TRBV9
ASSVVWNTEAF
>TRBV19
ASSAGRNEQF
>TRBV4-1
ASRGQGLGYGYT
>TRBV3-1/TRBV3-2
ASSPSTSGRTYEQY
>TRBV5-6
ASSLPLWYQETQY
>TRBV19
ASRNLTGGASEKLF
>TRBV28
ASKWSGYNSPLH
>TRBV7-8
ASSPQRDFYEQY
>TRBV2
ASRRDRDNSPLH
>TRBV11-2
ASSFSEKLF
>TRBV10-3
AISEGQWNSPLH
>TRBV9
ASSVAIQNTEAF